What follows are 29 T cell receptor beta chains derived from one specimen sequenced in a study of blood T cells in healthy people across ages. A second PCR of about 7 to 11 cycles used a sample-barcoded 5' primer and a J-beta primer mix. TCRdb used MiXCR to reprocess the 5' RACE reads, holding one entry per CDR3 protein. Of roughly 930,000 distinct CDR3 sequences in the sample, about 48% are singletons; the top ten hold roughly 13%. Sequenced input: blood. The source of these receptors is a young man in good health.

This clonotype occurred a few times. The chain is built from TRBV30 and TRBJ2-5, with D possibly being TRBD1 (5 bases). The CDR3 is made up of 13 amino acids. In germline, CDR1 is GTSNPN, CDR2 SVGIG (reference sequence). Trimming stripped 4 bases from V and 11 bases from J, with 20 bases between. The chain's CDR3 is CAWTRAIVQEQYF. In DNA, the CDR3 is TGTGCCTGGACCAGGGCCATCGTACAGGAGCAGTACTTC.

This clonotype was seen repeatedly, ten times or more. The chain carries TRBV20-1 and TRBJ2-7; no definite D call. Germline values: CDR1 DFQATT, CDR2 SNEGSKA (reference sequence). V was trimmed by 6 bases and J by 0 bases, leaving 15 bases between them. The CDR3 extends over 14 amino acids. CDR3: CSAQPDINSYEQYF. The CDR3 DNA reads as TGCAGTGCCCAGCCCGATATTAACTCCTACGAGCAGTACTTC.

The chain combines TRBV20-1 with TRBJ1-6, with a weak D call TRBD1 (5 bases). The CDR3 spans 16 residues. Germline-derived CDR1 and CDR2 are DFQATT and SNEGSKA (reference sequence). V lost 3 bases and J lost 0, with 12 bases in between. The CDR3 nucleotides are TGCAGTGCTAGTTCGGGGGAAAGCTCCTATAATTCACCCCTCCACTTT. It encodes CSASSGESSYNSPLHF.

This sequence joins TRBV4-1 and TRBJ1-1; TRBD1 might be the D (5 bases). CDR3 length: 15 amino acids. Germline V CDR1 and CDR2: MGHRA, YSYEKL. V was shortened by 0 bases and J by 3 bases, with 11 bases between the two germline ends. CDR3 nucleotide sequence: TGCGCCAGCAGCCAAGATCTCAGGGCTGACACTGAAGCTTTCTTT. Amino acid sequence: CASSQDLRADTEAFF.

The genes are TRBV27 and TRBJ1-2; a possible D gene is TRBD1 (5 bases). Germline V gene data show CDR1 as MNHEY and CDR2 as SMNVEV (reference sequence). V was shortened by 5 bases and J by 4 bases, with 14 bases between the two germline ends. CDR3 size: 14 residues. CDR3 DNA sequence: TGTGCCAGCAGTCCGCAGGGACTTAGCTATGGCTACACCTTC. This encodes CASSPQGLSYGYTF.

This sequence joins TRBV27 and TRBJ1-2, with D uncertain. Looked up from germline, CDR1 is MNHEY and CDR2 is SMNVEV (reference sequence). V gave up 8 bases and J gave up 7 bases, with 11 bases separating them. This CDR3 has 11 residues. The DNA of the CDR3 is TGTGCCAGCTCAGGAAGGAGTGGCTACACCTTC. It specifies CASSGRSGYTF.

This sequence joins TRBV29-1 and TRBJ2-5; 7 bases align to TRBD2. The J call may be wrong; the DNA end is better matched by TRBJ2-7. Germline V gene lookup returns CDR1 SQVTM and CDR2 ANQGSEA. CDR3 size: 13 residues. The CDR3 DNA follows: TGCAGCGGCCGGGAGGCAGGGCACTACGAGCAGTACTTC. Residues: CSGREAGHYEQYF.

The V gene is TRBV29-1, the J gene TRBJ2-7; D not certain. Trimming pared 5 bases from V and 0 bases from J, leaving 11 bases between. The CDR3 is 13 residues long. Germline V gives CDR1 SQVTM, CDR2 ANQGSEA. The CDR3 sequence: CSVSAPSSYEQYF. The CDR3 DNA is TGCAGCGTTTCAGCCCCGTCCTCCTACGAGCAGTACTTC.

V is TRBV5-1 and J is TRBJ2-1; tentatively, D is TRBD2 (7 bases). The CDR3 is 14 amino acids. CDR1 is SGHRS and CDR2 is YFSETQ in the germline V gene. V was pared by 3 bases and J by 7 bases, with 14 bases between. CDR3 loop: CASSWGGQTNEQFF. The CDR3 nucleotides are TGCGCCAGCAGCTGGGGGGGGCAGACGAATGAGCAGTTCTTC.

The chain couples TRBV29-1 to TRBJ2-1, with 9 positions matching TRBD2. With V trimmed by 6 bases and J by 5 bases, 8 bases remained unmatched. Germline CDR1 is SQVTM and CDR2 is ANQGSEA. The CDR3 runs 14 residues. The CDR3 here is CSVDLAGLNNEQFF. The DNA for the CDR3 is TGCAGCGTGGACCTAGCGGGACTTAACAATGAGCAGTTCTTC.

This rearrangement joins TRBV25-1 to TRBJ1-2, with a possible D match to TRBD1 (5 bases). V shed 4 bases and J shed 3 bases, with 18 bases lying between them. The CDR3 runs 16 residues. Germline V gene lookup returns CDR1 MGHDK and CDR2 SYGVNS. CDR3 in DNA: TGTGCCAGCAGTGGGCAGAAGTGGGACGGGTACTATGGCTACACCTTC. Protein: CASSGQKWDGYYGYTF.

This chain joins TRBV2 and TRBJ2-7, with a weak D call TRBD1 (6 bases). Deletions cut 7 bases from V and 2 bases from J, with 9 bases between. CDR1 and CDR2 (germline): SNHLY, FYNNEI. This CDR3 contains 12 residues. CDR3 in DNA: TGTGCCAGCAATCCAGGGGCCTACGAGCAGTACTTC. Translated, it gives CASNPGAYEQYF.

The rearrangement links TRBV30 to TRBJ2-7; D tentatively reads TRBD1 or TRBD2 (5 bases each). The CDR3 runs to 15 residues. The ends were cut back, 3 bases at V and 2 bases at J, with 17 bases in the middle. Germline lookup yields CDR1 GTSNPN and CDR2 SVGIG (reference sequence). Here the CDR3 DNA reads TGTGCCTGGAGCGCTCCCAGGGACGGTACCTACGAGCAGTACTTC. It is translated as CAWSAPRDGTYEQYF. The whole variable domain, filled in from reference TRBV30 and TRBJ2-7, reads SQTIHQWPATLVQPVGSPLSLECTVEGTSNPNLYWYRQAAGRGLQLLFYSVGIGQISSEVPQNLSASRPQDRQFILSSKKLLLSDSGFYLCAWSAPRDGTYEQYFGPGTRLTVT.

The chain links TRBV6-2 or TRBV6-3 to TRBJ1-5; D possibly corresponds to TRBD1 (5 bases). V lost 2 bases, J lost 4 bases, and 15 bases lay in between. There are 16 residues in the CDR3. Germline V gene data show CDR1 as MNHEY and CDR2 as SVGEGT. CDR3 sequence reads: CASSYLGGGRNQPQHF. The CDR3 coding sequence is TGTGCCAGCAGTTACCTCGGGGGAGGAAGAAATCAGCCCCAGCATTTT.

This clonotype was seen a few times. This sequence may be a read error, since a much larger clone differs from it by one base. The rearrangement joins TRBV20-1 to TRBJ1-1; D is possibly TRBD1 (6 bases). Per the germline V gene, CDR1 is DFQATT and CDR2 is SNEGSKA (reference sequence). The CDR3 has 14 residues. V was trimmed by 1 base and J by 4 bases, leaving 13 bases between them. The CDR3 bases are TGCAGTGCTAGAGGGCCCATCAGGGGCACTGAAGCTTTCTTT. Its translation: CSARGPIRGTEAFF.

This clonotype came up a few times. Mismatch with germline at one junction end may stem from a read error. The rearrangement links TRBV20-1 to TRBJ2-5, with 8 positions matching TRBD2. This CDR3 is 13 amino acids long. The germline CDR1 and CDR2 sequences are DFQATT and SNEGSKA (reference sequence). The CDR3 is CSARSSGQETQYF. The CDR3 bases are TGCAGTGCTAGGTCTAGCGGGCAAGAGACTCAGTACTTC.

This clonotype was detected only a few times. V gene TRBV27 combines with J gene TRBJ2-6; TRBD1 aligns across 7 bases. The V segment lost 8 bases and the J segment 2 bases; nucleotides outside the gene matches: 6. This CDR3 spans 15 amino acids. Germline V lookup: CDR1 MNHEY, CDR2 SMNVEV (reference sequence). CDR3 sequence reads: CASCLTGAGANVLTF. CDR3 DNA sequence: TGTGCCAGCTGTCTAACAGGGGCTGGGGCCAACGTCCTGACTTTC.

This clonotype was detected a few times. The chain links TRBV20-1 to TRBJ2-1; 12 nucleotides match TRBD2. Germline V gene lookup returns CDR1 DFQATT and CDR2 SNEGSKA (reference sequence). V gave up 1 base and J gave up 7 bases; unmatched junction bases: 2. CDR3 length: 14 residues. CDR3 residues: CSARGTSGENEQFF. For the CDR3, the DNA is TGCAGTGCTAGAGGGACTAGCGGGGAGAATGAGCAGTTCTTC.

The rearrangement uses TRBV6-1 and TRBJ2-1; 7 positions match TRBD2. CDR3 length equals 15 residues. The V segment lost 0 bases and the J segment 5 bases; nucleotides outside the gene matches: 4. Germline lookup yields CDR1 MNHNS and CDR2 SASEGT. The CDR3 spells CASSEARLANNEQFF. The CDR3 DNA reads TGTGCCAGCAGTGAAGCAAGACTAGCTAACAATGAGCAGTTCTTC.

The chain uses TRBV12-3 or TRBV12-4 and TRBJ2-4; perhaps TRBD1 as D (6 bases). The V and J ends lost 2 bases and 6 bases respectively, with 8 bases between them. The CDR3 has 13 amino acids. This chain's CDR3 is CASSLIRGNIQYF. DNA of the CDR3: TGTGCCAGCAGTTTAATCAGGGGAAACATTCAGTACTTC.

In this sample, this clonotype turned up a few times. The chain has TRBV20-1 and TRBJ1-5, with 7 positions matching TRBD1. Germline CDR1 reads DFQATT; CDR2 reads SNEGSKA (reference sequence). The CDR3 runs 13 residues. V was pared by 6 bases and J by 4 bases, with 6 bases of the junction left unmatched. CDR3 nucleotides: TGCAGTGCACCGACAGGGTTTAATCAGCCCCAGCATTTT. Its protein product is CSAPTGFNQPQHF.

This clonotype was observed a handful of times. The CDR3 region is CASSWSGNGQPQHF. CDR3 sequence (DNA): TGTGCCAGCAGTTGGAGTGGGAACGGTCAGCCCCAGCATTTT. V is TRBV28 and J is TRBJ1-5; no reliable D call. The germline V gene has CDR1 MDHEN and CDR2 SYDVKM. The V and J ends lost 4 bases and 6 bases respectively, with 13 bases between them. The CDR3 is 14 amino acids.

V is TRBV3-1 and J is TRBJ1-5; D ambiguous. This CDR3 spans 14 amino acids. The germline V gene encodes CDR1 LGHDT and CDR2 YNNKEL (reference sequence). The V end was cut by 5 bases, the J end by 4 bases, with 12 bases between. Here the CDR3 reads CASSKTLGNQPQHF. The CDR3 DNA follows: TGTGCCAGCAGCAAGACCCTGGGGAATCAGCCCCAGCATTTT. The variable domain in full, with the rest retrieved from reference TRBV3-1 and TRBJ1-5, is DTAVSQTPKYLVTQMGNDKSIKCEQNLGHDTMYWYKQDSKKFLKIMFSYNNKELIINETVPNRFSPKSPDKAHLNLHINSLELGDSAVYFCASSKTLGNQPQHFGDGTRLSIL.

The chain uses TRBV6-4 and TRBJ1-2; D is unclear. CDR1 is MRHNA and CDR2 is SNTAGT in the germline V gene. This CDR3 has 14 amino acids. V lost 3 bases to trimming and J lost 5 bases, with 13 bases between them. The CDR3 sequence is CASSETAIFYGYTF. CDR3 sequence (DNA): TGTGCCAGCAGTGAGACCGCGATATTTTATGGCTACACCTTC.

This clonotype turned up a few times. The V call is TRBV7-9, the J call TRBJ2-7; 9 bases fit TRBD1. CDR3 size: 16 residues. Trimming removed 4 bases from V and 5 bases from J; junction bases left unmatched: 12. CDR1 is SEHNR and CDR2 is FQNEAQ in the germline V gene (reference sequence). The CDR3 DNA follows: TGTGCCAGCAGCTCTCTCGGGACAGGGTCTTTGAACGAGCAGTACTTC. It encodes CASSSLGTGSLNEQYF.

Remarks on this clonotype: A junction boundary mismatches the germline segment, possibly from a read error. This rearrangement joins TRBV29-1 to TRBJ2-5; D call uncertain. This CDR3 has 11 amino acids. In germline, CDR1 is SQVTM, CDR2 ANQGSEA. The CDR3 nucleotides read TGCAGCGTTGTGGTACAAGAGGCCCAGTACTTC. Translation gives CSVVVQEAQYF.

CDR3 in amino acids: CASSEPGEQPQHF. CDR3 in DNA: TGTGCCAGCAGTGAACCAGGGGAACAGCCCCAGCATTTT. V is TRBV2 and J is TRBJ1-5, with D perhaps TRBD1 (6 bases). V lost 2 bases and J 7 bases, leaving 9 bases between the germline ends. CDR3 length: 13 residues. The V gene's germline CDR1 is SNHLY and CDR2 FYNNEI.

This clonotype has just a few counts. The chain links TRBV20-1 to TRBJ2-7; D unclear. Trimming cost V 5 bases and J 6 bases, with 23 bases left between them. Germline V gives CDR1 DFQATT, CDR2 SNEGSKA (reference sequence). The CDR3 is made up of 15 amino acids. CDR3 DNA sequence: TGCAGTGCTCCCTCCGTTCCGGGTCCTATGGGCGAGCAGTACTTC. Its translation: CSAPSVPGPMGEQYF.

The chain uses TRBV4-1 and TRBJ1-2, with D possibly matching TRBD1 (6 bases). This CDR3 region has 14 residues. Trimming stripped 0 bases from V and 7 bases from J, with 12 bases between. CDR1 MGHRA and CDR2 YSYEKL come from the germline V gene. The CDR3 coding sequence is TGCGCCAGCAGCCAAGAGGTACAGGGACGTGGCTACACCTTC. As protein: CASSQEVQGRGYTF.